This entry is about one T cell receptor beta chain. This sample stems from a study of blood T cell repertoires in COVID-19. Overall study context: Nucleic acid was either cDNA or gDNA, and it came from T cells, B-cell-depleted T cells, or PBMCs.

Per the authors' pipeline: Cell counts per sample came from amplifying reference gene primers. TCRdb keeps only in-frame clones here, not all; method: immunoSEQ multiplex PCR. V, J and clone size were drawn from that table, and D and trimming were deduced from the DNA. Of under 300,000 clones detected, nearly 90% appear once; the ten largest clones hold about 2.1%. Deletions cut 4 bases from V and 4 bases from J, with 8 bases between. This CDR3 is built from 13 residues. The germline CDR1 and CDR2 sequences are MNHNY and SVGAGI (reference sequence). The chain joins TRBV6-6 to TRBJ1-5; D unclear. The source of this sequence is a woman aged 55 to 70 with COVID-19, enrolled during active disease. Material for sequencing was peripheral blood. The CDR3 protein is CASSLPGNQPQHF. CDR3 nucleotide sequence: TGTGCCAGCAGTTTACCGGGAAATCAGCCCCAGCATTTT.